Each of the 18 T cell receptor beta chains below was sequenced from the same sample in a study of blood T cell repertoires in COVID-19. This table comes from immunoSEQ multiplex PCR, and its TCRdb copy is limited to in-frame clones, with some not included. Of over 250,000 clones listed, 80% to 95% are singletons. Sequencing input: peripheral blood. The receptors stem from a woman aged 30 to 39 with COVID-19, enrolled during active disease.

This chain uses TRBV6-1 with TRBJ1-5, with a tentative D call TRBD1 (5 bases). The germline CDR1 and CDR2 sequences are MNHNS and SASEGT. This CDR3 is built from 16 residues. Trimming removed 1 base from V and 7 bases from J, with 17 bases in between. This CDR3 is CASSEGLSQGRQPQHF. As DNA, the CDR3 is TGTGCCAGCAGTGAAGGCCTTAGTCAGGGCAGACAGCCCCAGCATTTT.

This chain joins TRBV30 and TRBJ2-1; D is perhaps TRBD2 (5 bases). V lost 3 bases and J lost 2, with 14 bases in between. Germline values: CDR1 GTSNPN, CDR2 SVGIG (reference sequence). This CDR3 contains 15 residues. The CDR3 region has the DNA TGTGCCTGGAGACGGGAAGAATTGGCCTACAATGAGCAGTTCTTC. Translation gives CAWRREELAYNEQFF.

This clone was detected once. The chain joins TRBV5-1 to TRBJ2-5; 9 positions agree with TRBD2. Germline loops: CDR1 SGHRS, CDR2 YFSETQ. The CDR3 loop spans 15 amino acids. V shed 7 bases, J shed 3 bases, and the junction held 10 bases outside the gene matches. This CDR3 reads CASGLSGSQKETQYF. Written as DNA, the CDR3 is TGCGCCAGCGGACTTAGCGGGAGTCAAAAAGAGACCCAGTACTTC.

This chain's CDR3 is CASSFRGGASSVKQFF. CDR3 nucleotides: TGTGCCAGCAGTTTTCGGGGGGGGGCCTCCTCGGTGAAGCAGTTCTTC. This chain links TRBV28 with TRBJ2-1, with 8 bases identical to TRBD2. With V trimmed by 3 bases and J by 11 bases, 15 bases remained unmatched. Germline CDR1 and CDR2: MDHEN and SYDVKM. The CDR3 loop spans 16 amino acids.

V and J are TRBV4-2 and TRBJ2-7, with a weak D call TRBD1 (6 bases). The V gene lost 0 bases and the J gene lost 2 bases, with 17 bases spanning the gap. The length of the CDR3 is 17 residues. Germline CDR1 LGHNA, CDR2 YNFKEQ. CDR3: CASSQDPARGIPYEQYF. The CDR3 bases are TGTGCCAGCAGCCAAGATCCTGCCAGGGGAATCCCCTACGAGCAGTACTTC.

V usage is TRBV29-1 and J usage is TRBJ2-1; 7 bases align to TRBD2. The CDR3 spans 14 residues. V gave up 6 bases and J gave up 4 bases; unmatched junction bases: 9. The germline V gene encodes CDR1 SQVTM and CDR2 ANQGSEA. CDR3 nucleotides: TGCAGCGTGGCTCTTAGCGGGCTATACAATGAGCAGTTCTTC. Protein product: CSVALSGLYNEQFF.

The gene calls are TRBV9 and TRBJ2-7; TRBD2 matches at 11 bases. V lost 3 bases to trimming and J lost 2 bases; unmatched junction nucleotides: 4. The germline CDR1 and CDR2 sequences are SGDLS and YYNGEE. The CDR3 runs to 15 residues. The CDR3 DNA reads as TGTGCCAGCAGCGGAGGGACTAGCGGAACCTACGAGCAGTACTTC. Its protein product is CASSGGTSGTYEQYF.

This chain links TRBV5-6 with TRBJ1-3; D remains unclear. This CDR3 is built from 14 residues. CDR1 is SGHDT and CDR2 is YYEEEE in the germline V gene. V dropped 4 bases and J dropped 0 bases, with 8 bases sitting between them. The CDR3 sequence is CASSPGSSGNTIYF. CDR3 in DNA: TGTGCCAGCAGCCCTGGCAGCTCTGGAAACACCATATATTTT.

This chain uses TRBV3-1 (or the pseudogene TRBV3-2) with TRBJ2-7, with D possibly matching TRBD2 (5 bases). Trimming shortened V by 1 base and J by 2 bases, and 12 bases separated the two germline ends. There are 15 residues in the CDR3. From germline, CDR1 is LGHDT and CDR2 YNNKEL (reference sequence). DNA of the CDR3: TGTGCCAGCAGCCAAGTGATTGCCGGGGCCTACGAGCAGTACTTC. This codes for CASSQVIAGAYEQYF.

The chain combines TRBV28 with TRBJ1-2; no firm D call. Trimming cost V 1 base and J 3 bases, with 6 bases left between them. The CDR3 loop spans 13 amino acids. Germline CDR1 and CDR2: MDHEN and SYDVKM. CDR3 in amino acids: CASSLSGHYGYTF. CDR3 DNA: TGTGCCAGCAGTTTATCAGGTCACTATGGCTACACCTTC.

The chain is built from TRBV3-1 (or the pseudogene TRBV3-2) and TRBJ2-6; a weak D match, TRBD1 (6 bases). The CDR3 extends over 16 amino acids. V lost 7 bases, J lost 0 bases, and 13 bases lay in between. Germline V gene data show CDR1 as LGHDT and CDR2 as YNNKEL (reference sequence). CDR3 nucleotide sequence: TGTGCCAGCACACGACAGGTCAGCTCTGGGGCCAACGTCCTGACTTTC. Amino acid sequence: CASTRQVSSGANVLTF.

The sample holds one count of this clone. The chain employs TRBV25-1 and TRBJ2-1; TRBD2 matches at 8 bases. The CDR3 extends over 16 amino acids. Germline V gives CDR1 MGHDK, CDR2 SYGVNS. Trimming at V came to 1 base and at J to 6 bases, leaving 8 bases not matched to a gene. CDR3 residues: CASSESGRGAGNEQFF. The CDR3 bases are TGTGCCAGCAGTGAATCGGGGCGGGGGGCCGGCAATGAGCAGTTCTTC.

The rearrangement links TRBV18 to TRBJ1-5, with D maybe TRBD1 (6 bases). This CDR3 spans 15 amino acids. The germline V gene encodes CDR1 KGHSH and CDR2 LQKENI. V lost 0 bases and J lost 6, with 12 bases in between. The CDR3 reads CASSPPNREGQPQHF. The CDR3 nucleotides are TGTGCCAGCTCACCACCAAACAGGGAGGGTCAGCCCCAGCATTTT.

This chain links TRBV7-9 with TRBJ1-1; TRBD1 is a possible D gene (6 bases). From germline, CDR1 is SEHNR and CDR2 FQNEAQ (reference sequence). Trimming pared 5 bases from V and 0 bases from J, leaving 22 bases between. The CDR3 has 18 residues. The CDR3, as DNA: TGTGCCAGCAGCCCAACATTTCGGACAGTTAAGATGAACACTGAAGCTTTCTTT. Translating gives CASSPTFRTVKMNTEAFF.

The genes are TRBV7-9 and TRBJ1-3; 8 bases are shared with TRBD1. Germline V gene lookup returns CDR1 SEHNR and CDR2 FQNEAQ (reference sequence). The CDR3 is 15 amino acids. V lost 7 bases, J lost 2 bases, and 7 bases stayed unmatched. This CDR3 reads CASTRGQAAGNTIYF. The CDR3 DNA reads as TGTGCCAGCACCCGGGGACAGGCGGCTGGAAACACCATATATTTT.

The genes are TRBV6-6 and TRBJ1-6; D not resolved. Trimming took 0 bases from V and 6 from J, leaving 9 bases between them. CDR1 MNHNY and CDR2 SVGAGI come from the germline V gene (reference sequence). The CDR3 has 15 residues. The CDR3 DNA reads TGTGCCAGCAGTTACTCAGAGCAAGTTAATTCACCCCTCCACTTT. It yields the protein CASSYSEQVNSPLHF.

This chain uses TRBV7-9 with TRBJ2-5, with D maybe TRBD1 (7 bases). The CDR3 is 14 amino acids. Germline CDR1 and CDR2: SEHNR and FQNEAQ (reference sequence). Trimming stripped 5 bases from V and 5 bases from J, with 15 bases between. For the CDR3, the DNA is TGTGCCAGCAGCACCGGGACAGCGGGTGAGACCCAGTACTTC. It is translated as CASSTGTAGETQYF.

The rearrangement links TRBV7-9 to TRBJ1-2, with D possibly TRBD1 on 5 matching bases. This CDR3 contains 14 residues. Germline CDR1 and CDR2: SEHNR and FQNEAQ (reference sequence). V shed 3 bases and J shed 4 bases, with 12 bases lying between them. CDR3 protein: CASSLGQGTYGYTF. The DNA for the CDR3 is TGTGCCAGCAGCTTGGGGCAGGGCACCTATGGCTACACCTTC.